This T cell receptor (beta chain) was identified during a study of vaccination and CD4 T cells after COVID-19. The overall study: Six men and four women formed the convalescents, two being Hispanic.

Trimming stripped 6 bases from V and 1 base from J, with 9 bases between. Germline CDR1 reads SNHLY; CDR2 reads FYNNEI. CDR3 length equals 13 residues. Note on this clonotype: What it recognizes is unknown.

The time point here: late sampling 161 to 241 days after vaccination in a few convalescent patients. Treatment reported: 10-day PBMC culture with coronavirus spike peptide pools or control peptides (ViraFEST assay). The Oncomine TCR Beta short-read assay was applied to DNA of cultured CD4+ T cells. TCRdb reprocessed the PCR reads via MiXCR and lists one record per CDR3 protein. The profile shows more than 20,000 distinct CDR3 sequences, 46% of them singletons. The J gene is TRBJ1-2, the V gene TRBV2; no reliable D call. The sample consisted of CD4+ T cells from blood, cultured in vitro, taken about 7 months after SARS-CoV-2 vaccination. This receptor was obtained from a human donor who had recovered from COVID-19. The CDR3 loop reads CASRAEDNYGYTF. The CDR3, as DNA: TGTGCCAGCAGGGCAGAGGATAACTATGGCTACACCTTC. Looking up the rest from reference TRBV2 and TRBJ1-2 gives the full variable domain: EPEVTQTPSHQVTQMGQEVILRCVPISNHLYFYWYRQILGQKVEFLVSFYNNEISEKSEIFDDQFSVERPDGSNFTLKIRSTKLEDSAMYFCASRAEDNYGYTFGSGTRLTVV.